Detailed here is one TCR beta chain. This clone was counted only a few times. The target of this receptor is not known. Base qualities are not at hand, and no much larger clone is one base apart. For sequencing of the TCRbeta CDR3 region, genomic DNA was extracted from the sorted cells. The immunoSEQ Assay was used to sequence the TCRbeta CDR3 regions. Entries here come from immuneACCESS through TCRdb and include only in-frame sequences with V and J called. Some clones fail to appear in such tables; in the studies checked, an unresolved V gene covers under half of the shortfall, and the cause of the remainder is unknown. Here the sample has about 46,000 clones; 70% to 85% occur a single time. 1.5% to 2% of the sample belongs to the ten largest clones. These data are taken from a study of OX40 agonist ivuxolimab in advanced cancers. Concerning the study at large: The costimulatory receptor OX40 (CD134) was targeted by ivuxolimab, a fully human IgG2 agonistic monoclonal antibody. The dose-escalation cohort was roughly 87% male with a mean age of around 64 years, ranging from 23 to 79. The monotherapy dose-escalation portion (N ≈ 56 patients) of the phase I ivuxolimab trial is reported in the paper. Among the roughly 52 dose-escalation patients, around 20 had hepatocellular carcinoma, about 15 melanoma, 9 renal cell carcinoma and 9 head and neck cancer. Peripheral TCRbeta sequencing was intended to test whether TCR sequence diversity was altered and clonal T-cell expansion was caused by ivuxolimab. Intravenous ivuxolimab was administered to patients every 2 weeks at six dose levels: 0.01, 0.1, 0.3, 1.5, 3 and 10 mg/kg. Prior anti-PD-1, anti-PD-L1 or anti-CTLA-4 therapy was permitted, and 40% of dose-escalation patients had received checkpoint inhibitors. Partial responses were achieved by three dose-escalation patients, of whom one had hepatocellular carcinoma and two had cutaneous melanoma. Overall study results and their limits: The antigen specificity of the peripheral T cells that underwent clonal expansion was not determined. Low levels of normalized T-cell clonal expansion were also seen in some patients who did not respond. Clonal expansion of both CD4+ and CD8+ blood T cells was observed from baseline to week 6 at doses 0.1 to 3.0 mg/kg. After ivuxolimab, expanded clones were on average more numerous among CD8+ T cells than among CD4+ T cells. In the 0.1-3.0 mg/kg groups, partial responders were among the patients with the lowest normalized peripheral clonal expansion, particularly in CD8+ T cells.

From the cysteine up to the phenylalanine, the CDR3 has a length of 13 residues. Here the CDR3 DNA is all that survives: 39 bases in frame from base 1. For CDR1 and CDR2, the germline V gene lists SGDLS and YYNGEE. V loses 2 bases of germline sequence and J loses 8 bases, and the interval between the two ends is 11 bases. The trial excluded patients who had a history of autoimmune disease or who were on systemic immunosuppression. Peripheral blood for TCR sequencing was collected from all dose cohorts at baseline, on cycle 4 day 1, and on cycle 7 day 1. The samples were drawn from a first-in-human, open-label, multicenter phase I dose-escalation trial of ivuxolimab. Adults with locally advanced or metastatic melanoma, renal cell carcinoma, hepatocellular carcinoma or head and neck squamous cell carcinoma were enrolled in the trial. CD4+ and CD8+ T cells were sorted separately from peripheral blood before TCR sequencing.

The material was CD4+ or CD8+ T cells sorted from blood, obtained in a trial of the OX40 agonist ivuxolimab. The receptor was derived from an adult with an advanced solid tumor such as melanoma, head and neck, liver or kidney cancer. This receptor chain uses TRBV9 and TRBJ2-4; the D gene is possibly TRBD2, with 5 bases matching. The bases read TGTGCCAGCAGCGTTGCATTGGGAGACATTCAGTACTTC. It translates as CASSVALGDIQYF. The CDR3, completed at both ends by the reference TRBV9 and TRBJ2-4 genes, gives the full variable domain DSGVTQTPKHLITATGQRVTLRCSPRSGDLSVYWYQQSLDQGLQFLIQYYNGEERAKGNILERFSAQQFPDLHSELNLSSLELGDSALYFCASSVALGDIQYFGAGTRLSVL.